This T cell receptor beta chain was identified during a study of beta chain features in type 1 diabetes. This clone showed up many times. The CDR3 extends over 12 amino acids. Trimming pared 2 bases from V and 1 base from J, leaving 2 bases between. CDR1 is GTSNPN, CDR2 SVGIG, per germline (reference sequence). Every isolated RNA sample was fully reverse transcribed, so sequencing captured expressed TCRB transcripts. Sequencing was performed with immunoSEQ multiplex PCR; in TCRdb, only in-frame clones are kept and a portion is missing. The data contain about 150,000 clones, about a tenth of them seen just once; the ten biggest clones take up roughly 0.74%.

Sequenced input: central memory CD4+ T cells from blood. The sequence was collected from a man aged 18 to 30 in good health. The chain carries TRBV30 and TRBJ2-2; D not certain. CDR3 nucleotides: TGTGCCTGGAGTCAGAACACCGGGGAGCTGTTTTTT. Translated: CAWSQNTGELFF.